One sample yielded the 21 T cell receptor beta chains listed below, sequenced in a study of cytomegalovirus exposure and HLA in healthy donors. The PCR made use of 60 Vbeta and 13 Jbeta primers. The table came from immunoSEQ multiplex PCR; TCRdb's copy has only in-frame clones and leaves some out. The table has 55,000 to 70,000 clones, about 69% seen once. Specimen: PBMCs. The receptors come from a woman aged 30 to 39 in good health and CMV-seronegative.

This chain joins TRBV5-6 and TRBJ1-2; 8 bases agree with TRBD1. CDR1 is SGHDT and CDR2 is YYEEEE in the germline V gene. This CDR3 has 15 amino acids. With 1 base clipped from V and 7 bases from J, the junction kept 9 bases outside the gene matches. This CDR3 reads CASSLSPGGSTGYTF. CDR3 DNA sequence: TGTGCCAGCAGCTTGTCTCCAGGGGGCTCAACTGGCTACACCTTC.

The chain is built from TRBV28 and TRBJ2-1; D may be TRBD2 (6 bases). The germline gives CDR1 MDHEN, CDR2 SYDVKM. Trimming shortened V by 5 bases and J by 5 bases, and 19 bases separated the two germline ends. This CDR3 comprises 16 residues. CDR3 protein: CASSPPGSQGDNEQFF. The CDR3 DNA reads TGTGCCAGCAGTCCTCCCGGGAGCCAGGGTGACAATGAGCAGTTCTTC.

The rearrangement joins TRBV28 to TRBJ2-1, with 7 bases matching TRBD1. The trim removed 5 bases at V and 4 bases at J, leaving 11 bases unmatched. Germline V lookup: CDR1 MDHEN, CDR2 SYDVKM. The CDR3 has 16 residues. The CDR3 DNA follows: TGTGCCAGCAGTCCCCCGAGGACAGGAGCTTACAATGAGCAGTTCTTC. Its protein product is CASSPPRTGAYNEQFF.

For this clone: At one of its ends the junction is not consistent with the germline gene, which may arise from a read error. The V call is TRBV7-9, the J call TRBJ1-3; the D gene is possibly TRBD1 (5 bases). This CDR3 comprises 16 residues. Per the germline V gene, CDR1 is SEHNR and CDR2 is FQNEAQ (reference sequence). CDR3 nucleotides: TGTTCCAGCAGCTTAGAACAGGACTACGGTGGAAACACCATATATTTT. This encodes CSSSLEQDYGGNTIYF.

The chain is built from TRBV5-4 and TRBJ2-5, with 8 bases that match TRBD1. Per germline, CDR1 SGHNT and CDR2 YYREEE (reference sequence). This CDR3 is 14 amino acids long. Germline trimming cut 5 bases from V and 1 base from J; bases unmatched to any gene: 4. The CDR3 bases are TGTGCCAGCAGTATGGGACAGGTCCAAGAGACCCAGTACTTC. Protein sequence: CASSMGQVQETQYF.

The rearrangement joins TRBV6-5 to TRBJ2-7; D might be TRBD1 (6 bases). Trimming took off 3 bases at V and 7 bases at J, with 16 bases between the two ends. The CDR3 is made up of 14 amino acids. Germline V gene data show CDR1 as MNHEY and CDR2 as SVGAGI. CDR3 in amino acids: CASSYAYRVEEQYF. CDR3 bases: TGTGCCAGCAGTTATGCATACAGGGTAGAAGAGCAGTACTTC.

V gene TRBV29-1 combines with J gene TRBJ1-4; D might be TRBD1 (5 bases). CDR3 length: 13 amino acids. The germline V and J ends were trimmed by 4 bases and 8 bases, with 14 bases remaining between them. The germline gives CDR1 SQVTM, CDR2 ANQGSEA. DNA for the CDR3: TGCAGCGTTGTCGGGAGGGGTGGGGAAAAACTGTTTTTT. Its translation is CSVVGRGGEKLFF.

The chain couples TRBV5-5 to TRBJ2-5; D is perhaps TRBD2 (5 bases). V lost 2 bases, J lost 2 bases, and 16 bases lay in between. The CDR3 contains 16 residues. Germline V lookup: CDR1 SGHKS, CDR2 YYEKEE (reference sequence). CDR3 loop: CASSFKNSWEQETQYF. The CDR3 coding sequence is TGTGCCAGCAGCTTTAAGAATTCTTGGGAGCAAGAGACCCAGTACTTC.

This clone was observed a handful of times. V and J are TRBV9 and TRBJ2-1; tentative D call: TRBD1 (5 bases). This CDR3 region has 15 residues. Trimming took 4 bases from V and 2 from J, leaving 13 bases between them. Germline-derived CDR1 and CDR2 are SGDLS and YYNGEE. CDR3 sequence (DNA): TGTGCCAGCAGCCTCTGGGGCCAAACCTACAATGAGCAGTTCTTC. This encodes CASSLWGQTYNEQFF.

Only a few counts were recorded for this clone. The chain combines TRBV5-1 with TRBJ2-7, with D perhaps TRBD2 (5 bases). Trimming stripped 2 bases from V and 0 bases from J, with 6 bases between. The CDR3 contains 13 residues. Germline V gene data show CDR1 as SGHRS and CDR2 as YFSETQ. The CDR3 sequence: CASSLAASYEQYF. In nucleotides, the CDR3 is TGCGCCAGCAGCTTAGCGGCCTCCTACGAGCAGTACTTC.

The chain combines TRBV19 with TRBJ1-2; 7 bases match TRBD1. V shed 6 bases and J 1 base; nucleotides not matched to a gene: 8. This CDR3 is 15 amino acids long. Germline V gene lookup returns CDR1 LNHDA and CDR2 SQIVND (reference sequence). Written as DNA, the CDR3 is TGTGCCAGTAGCGCGGGACAGCGGGTTAACTATGGCTACACCTTC. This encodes CASSAGQRVNYGYTF.

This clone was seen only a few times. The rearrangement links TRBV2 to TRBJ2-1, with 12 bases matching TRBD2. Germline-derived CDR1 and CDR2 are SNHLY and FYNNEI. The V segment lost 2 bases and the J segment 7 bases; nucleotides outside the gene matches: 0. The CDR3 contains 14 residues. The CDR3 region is CASSETSGRNEQFF. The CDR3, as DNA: TGTGCCAGCAGTGAAACTAGCGGGAGGAATGAGCAGTTCTTC.

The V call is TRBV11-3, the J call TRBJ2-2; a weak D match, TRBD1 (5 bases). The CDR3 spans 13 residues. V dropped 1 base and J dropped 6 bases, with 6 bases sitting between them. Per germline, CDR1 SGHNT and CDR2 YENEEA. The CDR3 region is CASSLGRAGELFF. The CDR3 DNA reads TGTGCCAGCAGCTTAGGCAGGGCCGGGGAGCTGTTTTTT.

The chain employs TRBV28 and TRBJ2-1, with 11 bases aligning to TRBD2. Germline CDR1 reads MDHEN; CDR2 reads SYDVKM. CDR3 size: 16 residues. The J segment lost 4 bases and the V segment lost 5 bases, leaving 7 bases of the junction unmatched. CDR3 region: CASSPGLAAPYNEQFF. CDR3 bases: TGTGCCAGCAGTCCGGGACTAGCGGCTCCTTACAATGAGCAGTTCTTC.

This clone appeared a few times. CDR3 nucleotides: TGTGCCAGCAGTGTACGACAGTACGAAAAACTGTTTTTT. Protein product: CASSVRQYEKLFF. J is TRBJ1-4 and V is TRBV6-5, with D possibly being TRBD1 (5 bases). The CDR3 length is 13 residues. The germline V gene encodes CDR1 MNHEY and CDR2 SVGAGI. Trimming took off 5 bases at V and 8 bases at J, with 12 bases between the two ends.

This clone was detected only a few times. The chain's CDR3 is CASSTGTGPAFF. The CDR3 DNA reads as TGTGCCAGCAGCACTGGGACAGGGCCGGCTTTCTTT. V and J are TRBV27 and TRBJ1-1; TRBD1 matches at 9 bases. The junction had 7 bases not matched to a gene; V was cut back by 6 bases and J by 11 bases. This CDR3 is 12 amino acids long. Germline assignment: CDR1 MNHEY and CDR2 SMNVEV (reference sequence).

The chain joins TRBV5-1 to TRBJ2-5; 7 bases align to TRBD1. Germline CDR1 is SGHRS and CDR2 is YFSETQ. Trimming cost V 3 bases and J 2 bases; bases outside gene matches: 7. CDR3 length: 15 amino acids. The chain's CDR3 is CASSSRGQVQETQYF. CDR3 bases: TGCGCCAGCAGCTCTCGCGGACAGGTTCAAGAGACCCAGTACTTC. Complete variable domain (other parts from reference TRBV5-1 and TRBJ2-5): KAGVTQTPRYLIKTRGQQVTLSCSPISGHRSVSWYQQTPGQGLQFLFEYFSETQRNKGNFPGRFSGRQFSNSRSEMNVSTLELGDSALYLCASSSRGQVQETQYFGPGTRLLVL.

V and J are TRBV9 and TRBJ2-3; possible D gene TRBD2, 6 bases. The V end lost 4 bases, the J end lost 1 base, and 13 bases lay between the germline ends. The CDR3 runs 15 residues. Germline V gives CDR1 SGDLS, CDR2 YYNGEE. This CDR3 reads CASSSVTGGTDTQYF. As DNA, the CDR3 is TGTGCCAGCAGCAGTGTGACGGGGGGCACAGATACGCAGTATTTT.

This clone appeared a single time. This CDR3 is CASSQNTGTSGRSVEDTQYF. As DNA, the CDR3 is TGCGCCAGCAGCCAAAATACCGGGACTAGCGGGAGAAGTGTGGAAGATACGCAGTATTTT. This chain connects TRBV4-3 to TRBJ2-3, with TRBD2 matching over 14 bases. J was trimmed by 5 bases and V by 2 bases; bases with no gene match: 15. The germline gives CDR1 LGHNA, CDR2 YSLEER. This CDR3 region has 20 residues.

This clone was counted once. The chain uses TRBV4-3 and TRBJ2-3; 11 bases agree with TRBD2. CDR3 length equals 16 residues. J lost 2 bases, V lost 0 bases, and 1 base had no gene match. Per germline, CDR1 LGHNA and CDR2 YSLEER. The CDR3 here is CASSQELAGATDTQYF. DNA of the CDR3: TGCGCCAGCAGCCAAGAACTAGCGGGGGCCACAGATACGCAGTATTTT.

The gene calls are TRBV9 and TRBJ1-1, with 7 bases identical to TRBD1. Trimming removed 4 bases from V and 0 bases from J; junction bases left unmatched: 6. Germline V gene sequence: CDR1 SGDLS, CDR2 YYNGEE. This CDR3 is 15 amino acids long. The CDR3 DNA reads TGTGCCAGCAGCCTCCTAGGGGGCATGAACACTGAAGCTTTCTTT. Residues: CASSLLGGMNTEAFF.